A selection of T cell receptor beta chains follows, all from one sample in a study of blood T cell repertoires in COVID-19. Only in-frame clones appear in the TCRdb table, and some are missing; sequencing was by immunoSEQ multiplex PCR. The data contain about 220,000 clones, approximately 85% of them seen just once; the ten biggest clones take up 2.4%. The source material was peripheral blood. These receptors originate from a woman in her seventies with COVID-19, enrolled during active disease. Both conserved end residues are part of each CDR3. The order of the fields is J gene, clone size, V gene, D gene, CDR3 DNA, CDR3 protein. D genes are given only for firm matches. Size is stated for part of the rows, as once, few or many counts, or as a class when the clone is expanded.

J: TRBJ1-2
size: NA
V: TRBV2
D: NA
DNA: TGTGCCAGCAGGGAGGACCGGTCCAACTATGGCTACACCTTC
CDR3: CASREDRSNYGYTF

J: TRBJ1-6
size: NA
V: TRBV11-1
D: TRBD1
DNA: TGTGCCAGCAGAGGGACAGGGGCTAATTCACCCCTCCACTTT
CDR3: CASRGTGANSPLHF

J: TRBJ2-1
size: NA
V: TRBV30
D: TRBD2
DNA: TGTGCCTGGAGTGGGGCTAGCGGGACCTCCTACAATGAGCAGTTCTTC
CDR3: CAWSGASGTSYNEQFF

J: TRBJ1-3
size: NA
V: TRBV9
D: NA
DNA: TGTGCCAGCAGCGTGGGTGGTGCGGGGGGCAGAACTGGAAACACCATATATTTT
CDR3: CASSVGGAGGRTGNTIYF

J: TRBJ1-6
size: NA
V: TRBV24-1
D: TRBD1
DNA: TGTGCCACCAGTGGAGTGAAACAGGGGAGTTCAAATAATTCACCCCTCCACTTT
CDR3: CATSGVKQGSSNNSPLHF

J: TRBJ2-1
size: NA
V: TRBV21-1
D: NA
DNA: TGTGCCAGCAGCGGACGGGACAAAGAGCAGTTCTTC
CDR3: CASSGRDKEQFF

J: TRBJ1-1
size: NA
V: TRBV5-8
D: TRBD1
DNA: TGTGCCAGCAGCCGAGGGACAGCCCGAACTGAAGCTTTCTTT
CDR3: CASSRGTARTEAFF

J: TRBJ2-5
size: NA
V: TRBV5-4
D: NA
DNA: TGTGCCAGCAGTAGTGAGGCAGGGGGGAGATGGGAGACCCAGTACTTC
CDR3: CASSSEAGGRWETQYF

J: TRBJ2-1
size: NA
V: TRBV9
D: TRBD1
DNA: TGTGCCAGCAGCGTGACAGGGTCCCCCTACAATGAGCAGTTCTTC
CDR3: CASSVTGSPYNEQFF

J: TRBJ1-1
size: NA
V: TRBV27
D: NA
DNA: TGTGCCAGCAGTCCACCCCCGGGAGTTTTGAACACTGAAGCTTTCTTT
CDR3: CASSPPPGVLNTEAFF

J: TRBJ1-1
size: NA
V: TRBV6-5
D: NA
DNA: TGTGCCAGCAACGAGATAAACACTGAAGCTTTCTTT
CDR3: CASNEINTEAFF

J: TRBJ2-2
size: NA
V: TRBV10-3
D: NA
DNA: TGTGCCATCAGTCAGGGCGGGGCGAACACCGGGGAGCTGTTTTTT
CDR3: CAISQGGANTGELFF

J: TRBJ2-5
size: NA
V: TRBV28
D: TRBD2
DNA: TGTGCCAGCAGTTTCCGGACTAGCGGGGGGCAGACCCAGTACTTC
CDR3: CASSFRTSGGQTQYF

J: TRBJ1-1
size: NA
V: TRBV5-1
D: NA
DNA: TGCGCCAGCAGCTCGCTGACAGGAGAGAACACTGAAGCTTTCTTT
CDR3: CASSSLTGENTEAFF

J: TRBJ2-1
size: NA
V: TRBV11-2
D: NA
DNA: TGTGCCAGCAGCTCCGGAGCTGTCACCTATTACAATGAGCAGTTCTTC
CDR3: CASSSGAVTYYNEQFF

J: TRBJ2-2
size: NA
V: TRBV11-3
D: TRBD1
DNA: TGTGCCAGCAGCGCCACGACAGGGACGGCCGGGGAGCTGTTTTTT
CDR3: CASSATTGTAGELFF

J: TRBJ2-5
size: few
V: TRBV6-5
D: NA
DNA: TGTGCCAGCAGTTACTACGACAGTCATGAGACCCAGTACTTC
CDR3: CASSYYDSHETQYF

J: TRBJ2-5
size: NA
V: TRBV11-3
D: TRBD1
DNA: TGTGCCAGCAGCTTAGCAGGAGCGGCAGGGGGACAAGAGACCCAGTACTTC
CDR3: CASSLAGAAGGQETQYF

J: TRBJ1-2
size: NA
V: TRBV15
D: NA
DNA: TGTGCCACCAGCAGACACACGTATGGCTACACCTTC
CDR3: CATSRHTYGYTF

J: TRBJ2-7
size: NA
V: TRBV27
D: TRBD1
DNA: TGTGCCAGCAGTGAAAGACAGGGGAGGTACGAGCAGTACTTC
CDR3: CASSERQGRYEQYF

J: TRBJ1-2
size: NA
V: TRBV21-1
D: NA
DNA: TGTGCCAGCAGCAAAGTTCTACCGACGTGGGGAAGGGGATATGGCTACACCTTC
CDR3: CASSKVLPTWGRGYGYTF

J: TRBJ1-4
size: NA
V: TRBV25-1
D: NA
DNA: TGTGCCAGCACCCGACAGGTGGATGAAAAACTGTTTTTT
CDR3: CASTRQVDEKLFF

J: TRBJ1-1
size: NA
V: TRBV6-2/TRBV6-3
D: TRBD1
DNA: TGTGCCAGCAGTTACTCGATGAGGAGACAGGGACCAAACACTGAAGCTTTCTTT
CDR3: CASSYSMRRQGPNTEAFF

J: TRBJ2-7
size: NA
V: TRBV7-7
D: NA
DNA: TGTGCTAGCAGCTTAGCGGCAGGGATGGCCTACGAGCAGTACTTC
CDR3: CASSLAAGMAYEQYF

J: TRBJ2-7
size: NA
V: TRBV11-3
D: NA
DNA: TGTGCCAGCAGCCAAAACTCCTACGAGCAGTACTTC
CDR3: CASSQNSYEQYF

J: TRBJ1-1
size: NA
V: TRBV27
D: NA
DNA: TGTGCCAGCAGTTTTTGGGGCAGGGAAGCTTTCTTT
CDR3: CASSFWGREAFF

J: TRBJ2-7
size: NA
V: TRBV6-2/TRBV6-3
D: NA
DNA: TGTGCCAGCAGTCAGCGCGGGGAAAGGTACGAGCAGTACTTC
CDR3: CASSQRGERYEQYF

J: TRBJ2-7
size: NA
V: TRBV6-5
D: TRBD1
DNA: TGTGCCAGCAGTACCAGGGGGCGCTACGAGCAGTACTTC
CDR3: CASSTRGRYEQYF

J: TRBJ2-3
size: NA
V: TRBV5-4
D: TRBD2
DNA: TGTGCCAGCAGCTTGGGACTAGCGGTAACAGATACGCAGTATTTT
CDR3: CASSLGLAVTDTQYF

J: TRBJ2-7
size: NA
V: TRBV14
D: NA
DNA: TGTGCCAGCAGCCCCCGGGGAGGAGAGGAGCAGTACTTC
CDR3: CASSPRGGEEQYF

J: TRBJ1-2
size: NA
V: TRBV2
D: NA
DNA: TGTGCCAGCAGGTACAACAGGGTAGAGAACTATGGCTACACCTTC
CDR3: CASRYNRVENYGYTF

J: TRBJ2-6
size: NA
V: TRBV5-4
D: NA
DNA: TGTGCCAGCAGCCCAGCTGGGGCGGGATCTGGGGCCAACGTCCTGACTTTC
CDR3: CASSPAGAGSGANVLTF

J: TRBJ1-2
size: NA
V: TRBV6-5
D: TRBD1
DNA: TGTGCCAGCAGCTACCGACAGGGACATGGCTACACCTTC
CDR3: CASSYRQGHGYTF

J: TRBJ1-2
size: NA
V: TRBV30
D: TRBD1
DNA: TGTGCCTGGAGTTTACGACAGGGGGCATATAGCTATGGCTACACCTTC
CDR3: CAWSLRQGAYSYGYTF

J: TRBJ1-1
size: few
V: TRBV19
D: NA
DNA: TGTGCCAGTAGTCCCGGGAGTCACTTT
CDR3: CASSPGSHF

J: TRBJ1-1
size: NA
V: TRBV3-1/TRBV3-2
D: NA
DNA: TGTGCCAGCAGCGTTAGTAACGCTGAAGCTTTCTTT
CDR3: CASSVSNAEAFF

J: TRBJ1-2
size: NA
V: TRBV19
D: NA
DNA: TGTGCCAGTAGTGAGGCAGGGAGGAGGGATGGCTACACCTTC
CDR3: CASSEAGRRDGYTF

J: TRBJ1-3
size: NA
V: TRBV19
D: NA
DNA: TGTGCCAGTAGTTCCCTTTGGACAGCTTCCTCTGGAAACACCATATATTTT
CDR3: CASSSLWTASSGNTIYF

J: TRBJ1-2
size: NA
V: TRBV19
D: TRBD1
DNA: TGTGCCAGTAGTGTTGGGACAGGGTTGAGTGGCTACACCTTC
CDR3: CASSVGTGLSGYTF